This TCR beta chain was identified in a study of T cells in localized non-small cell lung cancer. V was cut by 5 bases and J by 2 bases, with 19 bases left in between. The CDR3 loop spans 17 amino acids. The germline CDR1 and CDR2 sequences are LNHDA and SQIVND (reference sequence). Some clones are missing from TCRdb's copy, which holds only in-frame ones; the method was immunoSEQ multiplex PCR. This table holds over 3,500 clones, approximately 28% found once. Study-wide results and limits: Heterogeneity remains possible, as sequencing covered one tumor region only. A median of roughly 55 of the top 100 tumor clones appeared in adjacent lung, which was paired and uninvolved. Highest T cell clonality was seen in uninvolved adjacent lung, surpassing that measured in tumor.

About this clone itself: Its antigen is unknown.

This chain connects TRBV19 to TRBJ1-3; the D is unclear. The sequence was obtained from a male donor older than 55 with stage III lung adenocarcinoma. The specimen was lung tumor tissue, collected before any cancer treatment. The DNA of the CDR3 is TGTGCCAGTAGTCCCCCGGGGAGGGAACGGCCTGGAAACACCATATATTTT. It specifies CASSPPGRERPGNTIYF.